This entry lists 22 T cell receptor beta chains sequenced from one sample in a study of shared clonotypes between healthy human individuals. The assay was immunoSEQ multiplex PCR, and TCRdb's table has in-frame clones only and misses some. This sample has roughly 2.2 million clones; approximately 93% occur once, and the top ten carry under 0.45%. Sequencing used naive CD4+ T cells from PBMCs. Subset described: CD45RA+ positively selected. These TCRs come from a man younger than 30 in good health. Some clones in this sample may be carry-over from other donors' samples.

The rearrangement uses TRBV2 and TRBJ2-1; D is unclear. CDR1 and CDR2 (germline): SNHLY, FYNNEI. The CDR3 totals 13 residues. The V end lost 6 bases, the J end lost 5 bases, and 11 bases lay between the germline ends. CDR3 bases: TGTGCCAGCAGGGCTGGGATAAACAATGAGCAGTTCTTC. Protein product: CASRAGINNEQFF. The full variable domain, in which reference TRBV2 and TRBJ2-1 provide the parts outside the CDR3, is EPEVTQTPSHQVTQMGQEVILRCVPISNHLYFYWYRQILGQKVEFLVSFYNNEISEKSEIFDDQFSVERPDGSNFTLKIRSTKLEDSAMYFCASRAGINNEQFFGPGTRLTVL.

Note on this clone: The same CDR3 arises from other DNA sequences in this sample as well. The chain combines TRBV9 with TRBJ2-3; 7 bases are shared with TRBD2. This CDR3 is built from 14 residues. Trimming at V came to 3 bases and at J to 0 bases, leaving 1 base not matched to a gene. Germline CDR1 SGDLS, CDR2 YYNGEE. CDR3 protein: CASSGSGSTDTQYF. CDR3 in DNA: TGTGCCAGCAGCGGTAGCGGGAGCACAGATACGCAGTATTTT.

The chain joins TRBV6-5 to TRBJ2-7; D unresolved. There are 12 residues in the CDR3. Germline V gene sequence: CDR1 MNHEY, CDR2 SVGAGI. V was cut by 6 bases and J by 7 bases, with 13 bases left in between. The CDR3 is CASRAPPREQYF. CDR3 nucleotide sequence: TGTGCCAGCAGAGCCCCTCCTAGGGAGCAGTACTTC.

The rearrangement joins TRBV7-3 to TRBJ2-3; maybe TRBD2 (6 bases). Trimming took 5 bases from V and 4 from J, leaving 16 bases between them. CDR1 and CDR2 from the germline V gene are SGHTA and FQGTGA. The CDR3 consists of 15 residues. The CDR3 protein is CASSPTGTWPDTQYF. The CDR3 nucleotides are TGTGCCAGCAGCCCAACCGGGACTTGGCCAGATACGCAGTATTTT.

This chain links TRBV5-1 with TRBJ1-4; D may be TRBD1 (5 bases). Germline CDR1 SGHRS, CDR2 YFSETQ. V was cut by 5 bases and J by 7 bases, with 15 bases left in between. The CDR3 is 14 amino acids. CDR3 bases: TGCGCCAGCAGTGGGACCTATGTTGGTGAAAAACTGTTTTTT. It specifies CASSGTYVGEKLFF.

This clone was detected only once. The chain combines TRBV4-1 with TRBJ1-4; 7 positions match TRBD1. The trim removed 6 bases at V and 3 bases at J, leaving 4 bases unmatched. CDR1 and CDR2 from the germline V gene are MGHRA and YSYEKL. The length of the CDR3 is 14 residues. The chain's CDR3 is CASSPTGSNEKLFF. CDR3 coding DNA: TGCGCCAGCAGTCCGACAGGGTCTAATGAAAAACTGTTTTTT.

A few counts support this clone. This sequence joins TRBV10-3 and TRBJ1-1, with unresolved D. Deletions cut 6 bases from V and 0 bases from J, with 11 bases between. Germline V lookup: CDR1 ENHRY, CDR2 SYGVKD. This CDR3 has 14 amino acids. The CDR3 bases are TGTGCCATCAGACCGACGGCAATGAACACTGAAGCTTTCTTT. It specifies CAIRPTAMNTEAFF.

V and J are TRBV5-6 and TRBJ2-3, with D maybe TRBD1 (6 bases). The CDR3 is 16 residues long. V was cut by 4 bases and J by 2 bases, with 17 bases left in between. Germline CDR1 and CDR2: SGHDT and YYEEEE. In DNA form, the CDR3 reads TGTGCCAGCAGCCTCCGGGACCAGGGGTTCACAGATACGCAGTATTTT. Protein product: CASSLRDQGFTDTQYF.

The chain recombines TRBV15 with TRBJ1-2; D might be TRBD1 (6 bases). The CDR3 has 15 amino acids. The germline V gene has CDR1 LNHNV and CDR2 YYDKDF (reference sequence). Between the trimmed V and J ends, which lost 5 bases and 4 bases, there was a span of 17 bases. CDR3 region: CATSLRTAHSYGYTF. The DNA of the CDR3 is TGTGCCACCAGCTTGCGGACAGCCCATTCCTATGGCTACACCTTC.

V usage is TRBV5-4 and J usage is TRBJ2-2; D call uncertain. Trimming removed 0 bases from V and 5 bases from J, with 14 bases in between. This CDR3 is built from 16 residues. Germline values: CDR1 SGHNT, CDR2 YYREEE (reference sequence). The chain's CDR3 is CASSLVAQTGTGELFF. The CDR3 DNA reads TGTGCCAGCAGCTTGGTGGCTCAAACCGGGACCGGGGAGCTGTTTTTT.

CDR3 sequence (DNA): TGTGCCAGCAGCCTCTCGGCGGGTGGTATCTACGAGCAGTACTTC. Its protein is CASSLSAGGIYEQYF. The gene calls are TRBV7-3 and TRBJ2-7, with a weak D call TRBD2 (5 bases). CDR3 length: 15 amino acids. Between the trimmed V and J ends, which lost 5 bases and 3 bases, there was a span of 17 bases. Germline CDR1 SGHTA, CDR2 FQGTGA.

A word on this clone: Other DNA sequences of this sample code for an identical CDR3. V is TRBV30 and J is TRBJ1-2, with 8 bases fitting TRBD1. This CDR3 has 13 amino acids. Germline V gene data show CDR1 as GTSNPN and CDR2 as SVGIG (reference sequence). V lost 1 base, J lost 5 bases, and 3 bases stayed unmatched. The CDR3 loop is CAWSEDRGYGYTF. The CDR3, as DNA: TGTGCCTGGAGTGAAGACAGGGGATATGGCTACACCTTC.

The chain has TRBV6-6 and TRBJ2-4; maybe TRBD2 (5 bases). CDR1 is MNHNY, CDR2 SVGAGI, per germline (reference sequence). The CDR3 totals 16 residues. The germline V and J ends were trimmed by 2 bases and 1 base, with 12 bases remaining between them. The CDR3: CASSYAGHSAKNIQYF. CDR3 nucleotides: TGTGCCAGCAGTTACGCGGGCCATTCGGCCAAAAACATTCAGTACTTC.

The DNA for the CDR3 is TGTGCCAGCAGCCCGGACAGATACTATGGCTACACCTTC. It is translated as CASSPDRYYGYTF. The chain couples TRBV5-8 to TRBJ1-2; possibly TRBD1 for D (6 bases). Between the trimmed V and J ends, which lost 4 bases and 3 bases, there was a span of 10 bases. The CDR3 is made up of 13 amino acids. Germline V lookup: CDR1 SGHTS, CDR2 YDEGEE.

V usage is TRBV27 and J usage is TRBJ2-7; D perhaps matches TRBD2 (6 bases). The V and J ends lost 4 bases and 7 bases respectively, with 32 bases between them. The CDR3 is 19 amino acids. CDR1 and CDR2 from the germline V gene are MNHEY and SMNVEV (reference sequence). DNA for the CDR3: TGTGCCAGCAGTTCCCCGGCATGGGTCGCGGGAACGAAAGCATGGGAGCAGTACTTC. Its translation: CASSSPAWVAGTKAWEQYF.

This clone has just a few counts. The chain is built from TRBV9 and TRBJ1-1; D not certain. V was shortened by 0 bases and J by 1 base, with 7 bases between the two germline ends. CDR3 length: 14 amino acids. Germline V gene lookup returns CDR1 SGDLS and CDR2 YYNGEE. This CDR3 is CASSVGHSNTEAFF. The CDR3 DNA follows: TGTGCCAGCAGCGTAGGGCACTCGAACACTGAAGCTTTCTTT.

The V gene is TRBV4-1, the J gene TRBJ1-3, with TRBD1 as a possible D gene (5 bases). CDR1 is MGHRA and CDR2 is YSYEKL in the germline V gene. The V gene lost 2 bases and the J gene lost 4 bases, with 21 bases spanning the gap. This CDR3 spans 18 amino acids. The CDR3 region has the DNA TGCGCCAGCAGCCAAATATTATCAAAGACAGCGATAGGAAACACCATATATTTT. It encodes CASSQILSKTAIGNTIYF.

This clone occurred once. The chain uses TRBV7-2 and TRBJ2-4, with D possibly being TRBD2 (7 bases). This CDR3 is built from 15 residues. With 5 bases removed from V and 1 base from J, the gap between germline ends came to 12 bases. Germline CDR1 reads SGHTA; CDR2 reads FQGNSA. The chain's CDR3 is CASSLGGAAKNIQYF. In DNA, the CDR3 is TGTGCCAGCAGCCTGGGGGGGGCGGCCAAAAACATTCAGTACTTC.

This chain links TRBV6-6 with TRBJ2-3; D gene uncertain. The CDR3 runs 16 residues. Trimming cost V 0 bases and J 3 bases, with 13 bases left between them. CDR1 is MNHNY, CDR2 SVGAGI, per germline (reference sequence). The DNA of the CDR3 is TGTGCCAGCAGTTACTCGGGGTTAGGCCTTACAGATACGCAGTATTTT. It specifies CASSYSGLGLTDTQYF.

This chain links TRBV27 with TRBJ2-7; TRBD2 matches at 8 bases. The germline V gene encodes CDR1 MNHEY and CDR2 SMNVEV (reference sequence). V dropped 2 bases and J dropped 3; count of bases not matched to a gene: 6. The CDR3 spans 15 residues. The CDR3 loop reads CASSLKGLGVYEQYF. The CDR3 DNA sequence: TGTGCCAGCAGTTTAAAGGGACTAGGAGTCTACGAGCAGTACTTC.

This CDR3 is CASSSFRATDTQYF. Written as DNA, the CDR3 is TGTGCCAGCAGTTCCTTCAGGGCCACAGATACGCAGTATTTT. The rearrangement links TRBV28 to TRBJ2-3; a weak D match, TRBD1 (5 bases). The germline V and J ends were trimmed by 4 bases and 2 bases, with 10 bases remaining between them. The CDR3 covers 14 residues. Germline-derived CDR1 and CDR2 are MDHEN and SYDVKM.

The V and J genes are TRBV6-1 and TRBJ1-1; possible D gene TRBD1, 5 bases. This CDR3 has 14 amino acids. V was shortened by 6 bases and J by 1 base, with 12 bases between the two germline ends. Germline CDR1 reads MNHNS; CDR2 reads SASEGT. CDR3 sequence: CASRPGAANTEAFF. CDR3 nucleotides: TGTGCCAGCAGACCCGGGGCCGCGAACACTGAAGCTTTCTTT.